The 25 T cell receptor beta chains below were found in one sample sequenced in a study of T cell responses to AZD1222 COVID-19 vaccine. Some clones are missing from TCRdb's copy, which holds only in-frame ones; the method was immunoSEQ multiplex PCR. The data show 95,000 to 150,000 clones, under 85% seen once. The material was peripheral blood, obtained on day 0 of AZD1222 vaccination. Every receptor here comes from an adult in good health.

The genes are TRBV6-5 and TRBJ1-4, with D possibly TRBD1 on 5 matching bases. The CDR3 runs 13 residues. Germline V gives CDR1 MNHEY, CDR2 SVGAGI. Trimming took 10 bases from V and 8 from J, leaving 17 bases between them. This CDR3 is CATGGLSQEKLFF. CDR3 DNA: TGTGCCACCGGGGGACTATCCCAAGAAAAACTGTTTTTT.

V is TRBV4-1 and J is TRBJ2-7; D not certain. Trimming removed 1 base at V and 0 bases at J, with 13 bases between. Per germline, CDR1 MGHRA and CDR2 YSYEKL. This CDR3 is built from 16 residues. The CDR3 bases are TGCGCCAGCAGCCAAGTGATGACTCGGAGCTCCTACGAGCAGTACTTC. This translates into CASSQVMTRSSYEQYF.

J is TRBJ1-1 and V is TRBV19; possible D gene TRBD1, 6 bases. The CDR3 is 14 residues long. CDR1 is LNHDA and CDR2 is SQIVND in the germline V gene (reference sequence). V lost 3 bases and J 5 bases, leaving 13 bases between the germline ends. The CDR3 here is CASSISQGLTEAFF. The CDR3, as DNA: TGTGCCAGTAGTATTTCACAGGGCCTGACTGAAGCTTTCTTT.

V is TRBV9 and J is TRBJ2-1; 11 nucleotides line up with TRBD2. The CDR3 sequence is 15 residues long. V trimming: 0 bases; J trimming: 5 bases; junction bases outside the gene matches: 1. Germline CDR1 reads SGDLS; CDR2 reads YYNGEE. The CDR3 sequence is CASSVEGLADNEQFF. CDR3 DNA: TGTGCCAGCAGCGTAGAGGGACTAGCGGACAATGAGCAGTTCTTC.

The chain recombines TRBV2 with TRBJ1-2, with D tentatively TRBD1 (6 bases). Germline-derived CDR1 and CDR2 are SNHLY and FYNNEI. The CDR3 has 15 residues. V dropped 6 bases and J dropped 2 bases, with 16 bases sitting between them. This chain's CDR3 is CASREGGSGNYGYTF. CDR3 coding DNA: TGTGCCAGCAGGGAGGGGGGAAGTGGGAACTATGGCTACACCTTC. The variable domain in full, with the rest retrieved from reference TRBV2 and TRBJ1-2, is EPEVTQTPSHQVTQMGQEVILRCVPISNHLYFYWYRQILGQKVEFLVSFYNNEISEKSEIFDDQFSVERPDGSNFTLKIRSTKLEDSAMYFCASREGGSGNYGYTFGSGTRLTVV.

The V and J genes are TRBV28 and TRBJ1-1; D not certain. The V gene's germline CDR1 is MDHEN and CDR2 SYDVKM. This CDR3 comprises 14 residues. V lost 4 bases and J 0 bases, leaving 9 bases between the germline ends. CDR3 bases: TGTGCCAGCAGTTCTCGGACGGTGAACACTGAAGCTTTCTTT. Translating it yields CASSSRTVNTEAFF.

V is TRBV15 and J is TRBJ2-3; no clear D. The CDR3 totals 13 residues. Germline CDR1 reads LNHNV; CDR2 reads YYDKDF (reference sequence). Trimming took off 0 bases at V and 4 bases at J, with 5 bases between the two ends. The CDR3 is CATSREGADTQYF. DNA for the CDR3: TGTGCCACCAGCAGAGAAGGAGCAGATACGCAGTATTTT. Variable domain in full (rest from reference TRBV15 and TRBJ2-3): DAMVIQNPRYQVTQFGKPVTLSCSQTLNHNVMYWYQQKSSQAPKLLFHYYDKDFNNEADTPDNFQSRRPNTSFCFLDIRSPGLGDTAMYLCATSREGADTQYFGPGTRLTVL.

The DNA of the CDR3 is TGTGCCAGCAGCCCCCCGACTAGTACCTACGAGCAGTACTTC. It translates to CASSPPTSTYEQYF. The chain has TRBV7-2 and TRBJ2-7; perhaps TRBD2 as D (6 bases). The germline V and J ends were trimmed by 5 bases and 2 bases, with 13 bases remaining between them. Germline CDR1 SGHTA, CDR2 FQGNSA. The CDR3 consists of 14 residues.

The V and J genes are TRBV28 and TRBJ1-2, with no clear D. The CDR3 runs 15 residues. Germline V gene data show CDR1 as MDHEN and CDR2 as SYDVKM. Deletions cut 6 bases from V and 0 bases from J, with 14 bases between. The chain's CDR3 is CASSHPREANYGYTF. In nucleotides, the CDR3 is TGTGCCAGCAGCCATCCTCGGGAAGCTAACTATGGCTACACCTTC.

The chain recombines TRBV19 with TRBJ1-2; TRBD1 is a possible D gene (6 bases). CDR3 length equals 14 residues. Germline lookup yields CDR1 LNHDA and CDR2 SQIVND (reference sequence). Trimming shortened V by 7 bases and J by 3 bases, and 15 bases separated the two germline ends. This CDR3 reads CASTMGGLDYGYTF. In nucleotides, the CDR3 is TGTGCCAGTACAATGGGGGGGCTCGACTATGGCTACACCTTC.

The rearrangement uses TRBV6-5 and TRBJ2-5; TRBD2 matches at 7 bases. The CDR3 length is 13 residues. V lost 3 bases to trimming and J lost 5 bases; unmatched junction nucleotides: 3. Germline V gene lookup returns CDR1 MNHEY and CDR2 SVGAGI. DNA of the CDR3: TGTGCCAGCAGTTATAACGGGGGGGAGACCCAGTACTTC. Translation gives CASSYNGGETQYF.

The chain employs TRBV6-6 and TRBJ1-5, with a tentative D call TRBD1 (5 bases). Between the trimmed V and J ends, which lost 2 bases and 7 bases, there was a span of 15 bases. Germline CDR1 is MNHNY and CDR2 is SVGAGI (reference sequence). The CDR3 has 15 amino acids. The CDR3: CASSYTGPPNQPQHF. In DNA, the CDR3 is TGTGCCAGCAGTTACACGGGACCGCCAAACCAGCCCCAGCATTTT.

V is TRBV6-6 and J is TRBJ2-5; TRBD2 aligns across 9 bases. There are 17 residues in the CDR3. Germline V gives CDR1 MNHNY, CDR2 SVGAGI (reference sequence). Losses at the gene ends were 5 bases for V and 7 bases for J; bases not matched to a gene: 17. The CDR3 DNA follows: TGTGCCAGCAGTCCCTGGAGAAGCGGGGGGCCACCTGGGACCCAGTACTTC. This translates into CASSPWRSGGPPGTQYF.

The chain is built from TRBV28 and TRBJ2-7, with a weak D call TRBD1 (6 bases). The germline V gene encodes CDR1 MDHEN and CDR2 SYDVKM. V was pared by 1 base and J by 5 bases, with 9 bases between. The CDR3 covers 13 residues. The CDR3 reads CASSLSGVDEQYF. In nucleotides, the CDR3 is TGTGCCAGCAGTTTATCAGGGGTCGACGAGCAGTACTTC.

The chain has TRBV28 and TRBJ2-5; 7 bases fit TRBD2. The CDR3 contains 17 residues. V shed 4 bases and J 2 bases; nucleotides not matched to a gene: 13. CDR1 is MDHEN, CDR2 SYDVKM, per germline. The CDR3 DNA follows: TGTGCCAGCAGTTCGGCCATAGACAGAGCGGGGCAAGAGACCCAGTACTTC. Its translation is CASSSAIDRAGQETQYF.

The V gene is TRBV7-3, the J gene TRBJ2-2, with D maybe TRBD2 (6 bases). Germline assignment: CDR1 SGHTA and CDR2 FQGTGA. Between the trimmed V and J ends, which lost 1 base and 0 bases, there was a span of 18 bases. The CDR3 sequence is 19 residues long. CDR3 sequence (DNA): TGTGCCAGCAGCTTAAAGGTGGCGGGGTCCTTCTCGAACACCGGGGAGCTGTTTTTT. Translation gives CASSLKVAGSFSNTGELFF. The full variable domain, rest sourced from reference TRBV7-3 and TRBJ2-2, is GAGVSQTPSNKVTEKGKYVELRCDPISGHTALYWYRQSLGQGPEFLIYFQGTGAADDSGLPNDRFFAVRPEGSVSTLKIQRTERGDSAVYLCASSLKVAGSFSNTGELFFGEGSRLTVL.

This CDR3 is CASSYGSRGLTEAFF. The CDR3 region has the DNA TGTGCCAGCAGTTACGGGTCGAGGGGGCTCACTGAAGCTTTCTTT. This sequence joins TRBV6-2 or TRBV6-3 and TRBJ1-1, with 7 positions matching TRBD1. V lost 2 bases and J lost 4; bases outside the gene matches: 7. Germline lookup yields CDR1 MNHEY and CDR2 SVGEGT. This CDR3 is 15 amino acids long.

This chain connects TRBV9 to TRBJ2-7; a possible D gene is TRBD2 (6 bases). The CDR3 is 14 residues long. Germline CDR1 reads SGDLS; CDR2 reads YYNGEE. The germline V and J ends were trimmed by 0 bases and 3 bases, with 10 bases remaining between them. The CDR3 reads CASSVGMGGYEQYF. The CDR3 DNA sequence: TGTGCCAGCAGCGTAGGGATGGGGGGCTACGAGCAGTACTTC.

This clone was seen just once. J is TRBJ2-3 and V is TRBV6-5; TRBD2 matches at 9 bases. J gave up 3 bases and V 5 bases, and 6 bases lay outside the gene matches. Germline V CDR1 and CDR2: MNHEY, SVGAGI. The CDR3 loop spans 15 amino acids. The CDR3 loop is CASSMSSGGTDTQYF. CDR3 DNA: TGTGCCAGCAGTATGTCAAGCGGGGGGACAGATACGCAGTATTTT.

This clone was observed once. The rearrangement links TRBV28 to TRBJ2-7, with TRBD1 matching over 7 bases. Germline V gives CDR1 MDHEN, CDR2 SYDVKM. Germline trimming cut 3 bases from V and 2 bases from J; bases unmatched to any gene: 10. The CDR3 length is 16 residues. DNA for the CDR3: TGTGCCAGCAGTTTCTACGGGACAGTCGTCGCCTACGAGCAGTACTTC. Translated: CASSFYGTVVAYEQYF.

This chain joins TRBV7-9 and TRBJ1-6; no firm D call. Germline V CDR1 and CDR2: SEHNR, FQNEAQ (reference sequence). The length of the CDR3 is 17 residues. Trimming took 0 bases from V and 5 from J, leaving 14 bases between them. The chain's CDR3 is CASSLAARVRDNSPLHF. The CDR3 DNA is TGTGCCAGCAGCTTAGCGGCGAGAGTTCGGGATAATTCACCCCTCCACTTT.

Here the CDR3 DNA reads TGTGCCAGTAAGTTTGGGCGAGAAGAGACCCAGTACTTC. Protein product: CASKFGREETQYF. V is TRBV19 and J is TRBJ2-5, with D hard to call. The CDR3 loop spans 13 amino acids. Looked up from germline, CDR1 is LNHDA and CDR2 is SQIVND (reference sequence). The V gene lost 7 bases and the J gene lost 3 bases, with 12 bases spanning the gap. The variable domain in full, completed from reference TRBV19 and TRBJ2-5, reads DGGITQSPKYLFRKEGQNVTLSCEQNLNHDAMYWYRQDPGQGLRLIYYSQIVNDFQKGDIAEGYSVSREKKESFPLTVTSAQKNPTAFYLCASKFGREETQYFGPGTRLLVL.

The V and J genes are TRBV11-2 and TRBJ2-5, with D uncertain. In germline, CDR1 is SGHAT, CDR2 FQNNGV. The CDR3 contains 11 residues. V lost 5 bases and J 1 base, leaving 2 bases between the germline ends. The CDR3 bases are TGTGCCAGCAGCGCCCAAGAGACCCAGTACTTC. Amino acids: CASSAQETQYF.

The chain employs TRBV13 and TRBJ1-2, with D perhaps matching TRBD1 (6 bases). Looked up from germline, CDR1 is PRHDT and CDR2 is FYEKMQ (reference sequence). The ends were cut back, 4 bases at V and 5 bases at J, with 20 bases in the middle. The CDR3 covers 16 residues. Here the CDR3 reads CASSSGIGGNAYGYTF. The DNA for the CDR3 is TGTGCCAGCAGCTCCGGAATAGGGGGGAACGCGTATGGCTACACCTTC.

This chain links TRBV11-2 with TRBJ1-2, with D maybe TRBD1 (5 bases). This CDR3 region has 14 residues. Germline V lookup: CDR1 SGHAT, CDR2 FQNNGV. V was shortened by 5 bases and J by 2 bases, with 12 bases between the two germline ends. The CDR3: CASSRSGGNYGYTF. The DNA for the CDR3 is TGTGCCAGCAGCCGATCGGGGGGGAACTATGGCTACACCTTC.